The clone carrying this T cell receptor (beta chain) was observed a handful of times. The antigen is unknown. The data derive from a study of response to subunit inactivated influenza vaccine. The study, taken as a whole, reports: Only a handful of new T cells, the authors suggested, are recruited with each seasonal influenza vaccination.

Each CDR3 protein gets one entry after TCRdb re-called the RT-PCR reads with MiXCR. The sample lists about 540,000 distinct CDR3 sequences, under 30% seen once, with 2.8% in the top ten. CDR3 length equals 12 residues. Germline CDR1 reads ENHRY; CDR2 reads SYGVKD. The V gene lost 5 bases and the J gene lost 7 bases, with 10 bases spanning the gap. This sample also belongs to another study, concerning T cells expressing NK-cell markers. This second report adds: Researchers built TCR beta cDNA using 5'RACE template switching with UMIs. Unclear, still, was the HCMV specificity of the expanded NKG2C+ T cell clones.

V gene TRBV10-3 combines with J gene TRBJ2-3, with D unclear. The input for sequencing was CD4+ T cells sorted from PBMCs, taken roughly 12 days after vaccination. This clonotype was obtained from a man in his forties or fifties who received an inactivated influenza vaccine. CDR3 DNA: TGTGCCATCAGTTCCCATACGAATACGCAGTATTTT. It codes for CAISSHTNTQYF.